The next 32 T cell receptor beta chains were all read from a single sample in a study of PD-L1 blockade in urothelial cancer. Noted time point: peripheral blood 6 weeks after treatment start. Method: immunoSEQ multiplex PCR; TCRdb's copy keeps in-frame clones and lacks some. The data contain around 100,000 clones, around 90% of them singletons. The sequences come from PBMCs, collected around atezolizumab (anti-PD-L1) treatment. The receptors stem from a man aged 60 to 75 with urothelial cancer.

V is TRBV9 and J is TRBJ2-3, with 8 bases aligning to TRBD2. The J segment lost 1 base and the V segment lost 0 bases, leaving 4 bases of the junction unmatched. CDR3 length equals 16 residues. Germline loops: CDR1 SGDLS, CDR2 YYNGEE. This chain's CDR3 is CASSVEAGARTDTQYF. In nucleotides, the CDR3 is TGTGCCAGCAGCGTAGAAGCGGGGGCCCGCACAGATACGCAGTATTTT.

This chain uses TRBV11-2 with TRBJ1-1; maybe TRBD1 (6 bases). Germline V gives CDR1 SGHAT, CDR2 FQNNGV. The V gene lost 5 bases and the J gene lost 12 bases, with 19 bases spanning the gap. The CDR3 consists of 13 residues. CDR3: CASSPGQLETPFF. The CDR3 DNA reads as TGTGCCAGCAGCCCAGGACAGCTTGAAACTCCTTTCTTT.

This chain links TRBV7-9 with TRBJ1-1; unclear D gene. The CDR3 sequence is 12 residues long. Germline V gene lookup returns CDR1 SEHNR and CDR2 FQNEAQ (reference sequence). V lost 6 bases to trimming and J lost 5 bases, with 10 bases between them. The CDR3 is CASSPQRTEAFF. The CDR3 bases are TGTGCCAGCAGTCCCCAGAGGACTGAAGCTTTCTTT.

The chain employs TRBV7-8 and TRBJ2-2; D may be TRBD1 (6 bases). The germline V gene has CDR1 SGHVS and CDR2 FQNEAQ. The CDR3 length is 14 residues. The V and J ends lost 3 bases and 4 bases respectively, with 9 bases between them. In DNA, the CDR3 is TGTGCCAGCAGCTTCCGCAGGGGCACCGGGGAGCTGTTTTTT. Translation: CASSFRRGTGELFF.

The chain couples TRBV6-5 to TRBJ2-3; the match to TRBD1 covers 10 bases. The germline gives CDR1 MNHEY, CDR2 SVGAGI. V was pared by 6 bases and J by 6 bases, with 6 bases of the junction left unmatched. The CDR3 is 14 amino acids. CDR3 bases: TGTGCCAGCAGATTGACAGGGGGCATGGATACGCAGTATTTT. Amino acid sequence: CASRLTGGMDTQYF.

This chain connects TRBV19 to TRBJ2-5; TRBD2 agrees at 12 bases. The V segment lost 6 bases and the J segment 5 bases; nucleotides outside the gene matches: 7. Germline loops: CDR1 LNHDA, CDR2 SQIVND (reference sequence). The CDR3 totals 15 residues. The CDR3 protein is CASSRLAGVEETQYF. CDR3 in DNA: TGTGCCAGTAGCCGACTAGCGGGAGTGGAGGAGACCCAGTACTTC.

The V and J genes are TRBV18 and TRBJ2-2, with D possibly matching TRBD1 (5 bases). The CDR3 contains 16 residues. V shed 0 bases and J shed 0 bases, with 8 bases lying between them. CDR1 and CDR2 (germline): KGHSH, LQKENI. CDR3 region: CASSPPQGANTGELFF. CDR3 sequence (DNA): TGTGCCAGCTCACCACCTCAGGGCGCGAACACCGGGGAGCTGTTTTTT.

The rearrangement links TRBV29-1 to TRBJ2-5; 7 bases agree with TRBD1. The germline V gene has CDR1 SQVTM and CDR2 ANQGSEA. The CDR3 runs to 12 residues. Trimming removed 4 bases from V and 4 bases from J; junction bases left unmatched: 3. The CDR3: CSVADRVETQYF. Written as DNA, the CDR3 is TGCAGCGTTGCCGACAGGGTAGAGACCCAGTACTTC.

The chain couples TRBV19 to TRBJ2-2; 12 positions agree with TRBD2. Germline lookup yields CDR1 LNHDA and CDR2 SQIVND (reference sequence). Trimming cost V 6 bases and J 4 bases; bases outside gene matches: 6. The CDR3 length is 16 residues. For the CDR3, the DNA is TGTGCCAGTAGCCTTGGACTAGCGGGGATCACCGGGGAGCTGTTTTTT. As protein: CASSLGLAGITGELFF.

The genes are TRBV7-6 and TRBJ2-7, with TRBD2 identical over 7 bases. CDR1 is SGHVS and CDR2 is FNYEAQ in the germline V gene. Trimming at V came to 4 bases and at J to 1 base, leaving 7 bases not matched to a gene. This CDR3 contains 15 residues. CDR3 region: CASSSQGSGSYEQYF. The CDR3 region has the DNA TGTGCCAGCAGCTCTCAAGGTAGCGGGTCCTACGAGCAGTACTTC.

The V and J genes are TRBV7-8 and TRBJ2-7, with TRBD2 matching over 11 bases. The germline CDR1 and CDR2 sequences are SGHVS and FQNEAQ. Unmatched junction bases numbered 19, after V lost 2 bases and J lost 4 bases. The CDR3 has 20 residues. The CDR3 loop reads CASSLTPGGELAGVSYEQYF. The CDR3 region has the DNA TGTGCCAGCAGCTTAACTCCGGGGGGAGAACTAGCGGGAGTCAGTTACGAGCAGTACTTC.

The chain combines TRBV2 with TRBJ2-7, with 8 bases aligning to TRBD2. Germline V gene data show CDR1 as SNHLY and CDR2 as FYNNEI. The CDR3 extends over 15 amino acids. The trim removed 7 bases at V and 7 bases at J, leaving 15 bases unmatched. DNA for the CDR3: TGTGCCAGCACCCCAAGCAGCGGGGGAGGAAGGGAGCAGTACTTC. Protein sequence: CASTPSSGGGREQYF.

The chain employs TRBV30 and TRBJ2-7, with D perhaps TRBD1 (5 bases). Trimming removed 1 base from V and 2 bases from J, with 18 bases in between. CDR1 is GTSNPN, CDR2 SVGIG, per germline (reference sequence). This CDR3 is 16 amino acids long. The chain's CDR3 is CAWSGKDISITYEQYF. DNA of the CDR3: TGTGCCTGGAGTGGCAAGGACATCTCGATCACCTACGAGCAGTACTTC.

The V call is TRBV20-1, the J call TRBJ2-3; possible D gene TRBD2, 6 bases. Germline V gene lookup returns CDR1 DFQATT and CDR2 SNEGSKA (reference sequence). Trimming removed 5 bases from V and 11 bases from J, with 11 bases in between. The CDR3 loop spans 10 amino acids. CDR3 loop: CSAREQGQYF. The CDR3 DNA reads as TGCAGTGCTCGGGAGCAGGGGCAGTATTTT.

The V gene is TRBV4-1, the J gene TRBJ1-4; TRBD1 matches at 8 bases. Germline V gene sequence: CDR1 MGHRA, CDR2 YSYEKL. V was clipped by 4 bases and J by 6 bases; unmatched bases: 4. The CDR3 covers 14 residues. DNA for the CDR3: TGCGCCAGCAGCCGAGACAGGGGAGATGAAAAACTGTTTTTT. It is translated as CASSRDRGDEKLFF.

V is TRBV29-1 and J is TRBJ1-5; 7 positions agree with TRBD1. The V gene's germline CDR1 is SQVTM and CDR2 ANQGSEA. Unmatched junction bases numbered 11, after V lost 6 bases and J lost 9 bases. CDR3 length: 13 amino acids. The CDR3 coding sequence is TGCAGCGTGGGGACAGCTAACGGGGGGCCCCAGCATTTT. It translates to CSVGTANGGPQHF.

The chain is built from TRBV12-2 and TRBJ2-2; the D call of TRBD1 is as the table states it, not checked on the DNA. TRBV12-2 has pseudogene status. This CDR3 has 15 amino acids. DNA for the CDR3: TGTGCAAGTCGTCTTTGGACAGGGCACACCGGGGAGCTGTTTTTT. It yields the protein CASRLWTGHTGELFF.

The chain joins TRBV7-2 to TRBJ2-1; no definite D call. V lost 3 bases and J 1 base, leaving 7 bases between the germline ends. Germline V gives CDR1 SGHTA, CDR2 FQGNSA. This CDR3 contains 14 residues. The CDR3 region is CASSFSGSYNEQFF. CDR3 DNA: TGTGCCAGCAGCTTTTCCGGTTCCTACAATGAGCAGTTCTTC. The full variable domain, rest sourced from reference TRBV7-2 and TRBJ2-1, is GAGVSQSPSNKVTEKGKDVELRCDPISGHTALYWYRQSLGQGLEFLIYFQGNSAPDKSGLPSDRFSAERTGGSVSTLTIQRTQQEDSAVYLCASSFSGSYNEQFFGPGTRLTVL.

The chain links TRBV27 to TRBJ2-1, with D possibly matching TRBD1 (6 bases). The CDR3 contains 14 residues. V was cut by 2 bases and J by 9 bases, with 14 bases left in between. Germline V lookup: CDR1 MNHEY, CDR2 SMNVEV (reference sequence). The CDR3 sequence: CASSLQGNRGEQFF. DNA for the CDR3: TGTGCCAGCAGTTTACAGGGGAACCGGGGTGAGCAGTTCTTC.

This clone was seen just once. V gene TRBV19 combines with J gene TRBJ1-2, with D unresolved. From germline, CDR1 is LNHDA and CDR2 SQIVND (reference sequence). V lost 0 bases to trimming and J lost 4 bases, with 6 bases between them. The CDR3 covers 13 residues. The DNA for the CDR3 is TGTGCCAGTAGTATAGACAGGATCTATGGCTACACCTTC. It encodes CASSIDRIYGYTF.

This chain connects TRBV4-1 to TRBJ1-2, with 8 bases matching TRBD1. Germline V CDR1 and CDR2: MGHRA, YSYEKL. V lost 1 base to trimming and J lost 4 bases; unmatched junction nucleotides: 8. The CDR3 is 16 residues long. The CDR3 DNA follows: TGCGCCAGCAGCCAAGTCACGTCCGACAGGGGCTATGGCTACACCTTC. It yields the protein CASSQVTSDRGYGYTF.

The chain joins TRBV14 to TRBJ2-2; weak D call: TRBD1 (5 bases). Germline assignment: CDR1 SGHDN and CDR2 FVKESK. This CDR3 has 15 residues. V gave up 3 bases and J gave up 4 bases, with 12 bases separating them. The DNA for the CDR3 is TGTGCCAGCAGCCAGCCAGGGATCGGCACCGGGGAGCTGTTTTTT. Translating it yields CASSQPGIGTGELFF.

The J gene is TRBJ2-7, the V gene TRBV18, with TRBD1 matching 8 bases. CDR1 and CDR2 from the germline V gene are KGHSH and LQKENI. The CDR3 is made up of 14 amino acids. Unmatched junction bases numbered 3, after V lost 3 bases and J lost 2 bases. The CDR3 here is CASSPQGATYEQYF. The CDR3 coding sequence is TGTGCCAGCTCACCCCAGGGGGCGACCTACGAGCAGTACTTC.

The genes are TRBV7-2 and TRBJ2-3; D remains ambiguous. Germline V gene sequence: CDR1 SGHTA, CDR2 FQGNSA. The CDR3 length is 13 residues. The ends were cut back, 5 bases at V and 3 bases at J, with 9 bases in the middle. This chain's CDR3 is CASSLYRTDTQYF. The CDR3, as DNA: TGTGCCAGCAGCCTATACCGTACAGATACGCAGTATTTT.

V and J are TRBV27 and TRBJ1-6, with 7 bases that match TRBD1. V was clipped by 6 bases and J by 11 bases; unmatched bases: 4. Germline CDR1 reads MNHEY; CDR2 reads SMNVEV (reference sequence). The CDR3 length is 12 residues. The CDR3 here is CASRSTGTPLHF. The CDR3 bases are TGTGCCAGCAGATCGACAGGGACACCCCTCCACTTT.

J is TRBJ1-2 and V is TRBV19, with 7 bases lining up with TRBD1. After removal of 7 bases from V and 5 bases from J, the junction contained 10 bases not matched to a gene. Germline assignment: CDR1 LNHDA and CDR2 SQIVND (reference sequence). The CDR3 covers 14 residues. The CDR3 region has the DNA TGTGCCAGTAATTCTAAGGGGGCGGGGTATGGCTACACCTTC. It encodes CASNSKGAGYGYTF.

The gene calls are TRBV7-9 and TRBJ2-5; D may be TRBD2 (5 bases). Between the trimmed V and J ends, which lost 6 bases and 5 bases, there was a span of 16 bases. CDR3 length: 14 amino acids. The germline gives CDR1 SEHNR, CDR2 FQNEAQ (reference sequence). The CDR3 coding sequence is TGTGCCAGCAGTCGTGAAACCGGGGTCGAGACCCAGTACTTC. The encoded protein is CASSRETGVETQYF.

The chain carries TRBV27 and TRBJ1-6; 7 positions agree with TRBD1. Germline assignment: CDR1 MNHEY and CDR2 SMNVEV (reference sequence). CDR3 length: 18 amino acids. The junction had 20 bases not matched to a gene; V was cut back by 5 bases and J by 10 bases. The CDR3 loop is CASSLKGGAGGRDSPLHF. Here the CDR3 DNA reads TGTGCCAGCAGTCTCAAGGGTGGAGCAGGGGGAAGAGACTCACCCCTCCACTTT.

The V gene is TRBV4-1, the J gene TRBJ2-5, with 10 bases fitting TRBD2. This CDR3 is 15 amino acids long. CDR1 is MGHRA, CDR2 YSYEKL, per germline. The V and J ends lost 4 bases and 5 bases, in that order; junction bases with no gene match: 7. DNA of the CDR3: TGCGCCAGCAGCCGGATAGCGGGAGGCTGGGAGACCCAGTACTTC. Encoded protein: CASSRIAGGWETQYF.

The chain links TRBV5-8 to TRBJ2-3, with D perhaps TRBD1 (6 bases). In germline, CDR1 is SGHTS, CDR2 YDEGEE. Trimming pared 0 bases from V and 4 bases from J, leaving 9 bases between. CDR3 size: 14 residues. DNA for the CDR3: TGTGCCAGCAGCTTGGGACAGGCGCCAGATACGCAGTATTTT. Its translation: CASSLGQAPDTQYF.

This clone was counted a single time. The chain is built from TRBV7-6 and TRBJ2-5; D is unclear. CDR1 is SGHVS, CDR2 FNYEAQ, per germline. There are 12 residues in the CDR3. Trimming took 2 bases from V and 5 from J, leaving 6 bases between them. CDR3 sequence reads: CASSLNRETQYF. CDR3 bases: TGTGCCAGCAGCTTAAATCGGGAGACCCAGTACTTC.

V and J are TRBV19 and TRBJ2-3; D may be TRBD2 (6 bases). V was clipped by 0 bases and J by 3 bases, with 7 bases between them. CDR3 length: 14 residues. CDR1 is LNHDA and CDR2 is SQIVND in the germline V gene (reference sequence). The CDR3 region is CASSIDRGTDTQYF. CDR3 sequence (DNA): TGTGCCAGTAGTATAGATCGGGGGACAGATACGCAGTATTTT.